The rows below give T cell receptor beta chains drawn from one sample of a study of glioma-infiltrating T cells after dendritic cell vaccination. Sequenced by immunoSEQ multiplex PCR; TCRdb stores in-frame clones only, minus some. This sample has 85,000 or so clones; around 85% occur once, and the top ten carry over 6.5%. Here the sequenced sample was blood, taken after dendritic cell vaccination. The receptors shown here come from a human donor with glioblastoma. CDR3s include the opening cysteine and the closing phenylalanine or tryptophan. The D gene is left open where the match is weak. Not all rows give a size; the values are once, few, many and, for expanded clones, a class.

J gene	D gene	clone size	V gene	CDR3 DNA	CDR3 protein
TRBJ2-1	-	few	TRBV5-4	TGTGCCAGCAGCTTGTTTATAAGGACTCTTTCAGGCTACAATGAGCAGTTCTTC	CASSLFIRTLSGYNEQFF
TRBJ1-5	-	-	TRBV27	TGTGCCAGCAGCTATTATAGCAATCAGCCCCAGCATTTT	CASSYYSNQPQHF
TRBJ1-4	TRBD1	-	TRBV7-2	TGTGCCAGCAGCTTAGGAGGGGGCGTAAAAAAACTGTTTTTT	CASSLGGGVKKLFF
TRBJ2-5	TRBD1	-	TRBV7-9	TGTGCCAGCAGCCGCACCAACAGGGGGCCGCAAGAGACCCAGTACTTC	CASSRTNRGPQETQYF
TRBJ2-7	TRBD1	-	TRBV6-6	TGTGCCAGCAGTTACTCTGGAACAGGGGACTACGAGCAGTACTTC	CASSYSGTGDYEQYF
TRBJ2-7	TRBD1	-	TRBV5-6	TGTGCCAGCAGCGGAGACAGGGGGGTCTACGAGCAGTACTTC	CASSGDRGVYEQYF
TRBJ1-5	TRBD1	-	TRBV7-9	TGTGCCAGCAGCTCACAGGGGCCGGCGAATCAGCCCCAGCATTTT	CASSSQGPANQPQHF
TRBJ2-3	-	-	TRBV9	TGTGCCAGCAGCGTAGAAGCGGCCCGCACAGATACGCAGTATTTT	CASSVEAARTDTQYF
TRBJ2-7	-	few	TRBV7-9	TGTGCCAGCAGCTTAGGGACCCTAGCAACCTACGAGCAGTACTTC	CASSLGTLATYEQYF
TRBJ2-7	TRBD1	-	TRBV5-1	TGCGCCAGCAGCAGGGGACAGGTTGACTCCTACGAGCAGTACTTC	CASSRGQVDSYEQYF
TRBJ2-2	TRBD2	-	TRBV7-3	TGTGCCAGCAGCTTAACGCCAGCGGGGTTTAACACCGGGGAGCTGTTTTTT	CASSLTPAGFNTGELFF
TRBJ2-1	-	-	TRBV2	TGTGCCACGGGGGACAGCAATTACAATGAGCAGTTCTTC	CATGDSNYNEQFF
TRBJ1-4	-	-	TRBV7-9	TGTGCCAGCAGCTTAACCGGGGTTGAAAAACTGTTTTTT	CASSLTGVEKLFF
TRBJ1-1	-	-	TRBV5-1	TGCGCCAGCCGAGGAGGTTACATGAACACTGAAGCTTTCTTT	CASRGGYMNTEAFF
TRBJ1-4	TRBD1	once	TRBV5-6	TGTGCCAGCAGCGGAGGGGGACAGGGAGGAAAACTGTTTTTT	CASSGGGQGGKLFF
TRBJ2-2	-	-	TRBV7-6	TGTGCCAGCAGCTTAAGTAGTCCCGGGGAGCTGTTTTTT	CASSLSSPGELFF
TRBJ2-2	-	-	TRBV4-3	TGCGCCAGCAGCCACCAGGCGGGGAACACCGGGGAGCTGTTTTTT	CASSHQAGNTGELFF
TRBJ2-1	TRBD2	-	TRBV5-1	TGCGCCAGCAGCGTTACTAGCGGGAGTATGTACAATGAGCAGTTCTTC	CASSVTSGSMYNEQFF
TRBJ2-7	TRBD1	-	TRBV5-3	TGTGCCAGAAGCTGCAGGACAGGGGGCGGGCTTGGCAATATCGAGCAGTACTTC	CARSCRTGGGLGNIEQYF
TRBJ1-1	-	-	TRBV10-3	TGTGCCATCAGTGAGACAGCGGACTTGAACACTGAAGCTTTCTTT	CAISETADLNTEAFF